A single sample is the source of the 4 T cell receptor beta chains below, sequenced in a study of shared clonotypes between healthy human individuals. TCRdb keeps only in-frame clones here, not all; method: immunoSEQ multiplex PCR. The profile shows millions of clones, about 94% of them singletons. Naive CD8 isolation took CD45RO-negative cells positively selected for CCR7 and excluded terminally differentiated effector memory CD45RA+ cells. The source material was naive CD8+ T cells sorted from blood. These receptors were collected from a man aged 18 to 30 in good health.

The J gene is TRBJ2-5, the V gene TRBV25-1, with D perhaps TRBD1 (6 bases). Germline lookup yields CDR1 MGHDK and CDR2 SYGVNS. This CDR3 region has 9 residues. CDR3: CATGETQYF. CDR3 nucleotide sequence: TGTGCAACAGGGGAGACCCAGTACTTC.

V usage is TRBV28 and J usage is TRBJ2-1; D is unresolved. The CDR3 sequence is 14 residues long. Germline CDR1 is MDHEN and CDR2 is SYDVKM. V was pared by 2 bases and J by 8 bases, with 13 bases between. CDR3 DNA sequence: TGTGCCAGCAGTTTAGTCCAAGCCTTGGATGAGCAGTTCTTC. It is translated as CASSLVQALDEQFF.

The table lists this clone with a count of one. This chain links TRBV4-1 with TRBJ2-3, with TRBD2 matching 13 bases. V shed 2 bases, J shed 2 bases, and the junction held 7 bases outside the gene matches. Germline-derived CDR1 and CDR2 are MGHRA and YSYEKL. This CDR3 is 18 amino acids long. DNA of the CDR3: TGCGCCAGCAGCCAATGGACTAGCGGGGGTTCATTCACAGATACGCAGTATTTT. Translation gives CASSQWTSGGSFTDTQYF.

The rearrangement joins TRBV9 to TRBJ2-3; D not resolved. The germline V gene has CDR1 SGDLS and CDR2 YYNGEE. CDR3 size: 15 residues. V was pared by 3 bases and J by 12 bases, with 23 bases between. Here the CDR3 DNA reads TGTGCCAGCAGCGCCTTATCCAACCTAGATACAAACCAGTATTTT. Translating gives CASSALSNLDTNQYF.